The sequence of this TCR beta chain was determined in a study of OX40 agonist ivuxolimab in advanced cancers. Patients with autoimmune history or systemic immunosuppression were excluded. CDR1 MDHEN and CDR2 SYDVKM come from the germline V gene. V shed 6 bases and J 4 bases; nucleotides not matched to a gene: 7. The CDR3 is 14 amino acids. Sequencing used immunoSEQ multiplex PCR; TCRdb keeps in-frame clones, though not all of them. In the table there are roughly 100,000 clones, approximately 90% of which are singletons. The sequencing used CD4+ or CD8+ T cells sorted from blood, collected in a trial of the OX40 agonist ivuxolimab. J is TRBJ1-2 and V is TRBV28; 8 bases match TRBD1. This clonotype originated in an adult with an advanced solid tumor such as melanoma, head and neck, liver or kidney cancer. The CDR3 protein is CASSNPDRVYGYTF. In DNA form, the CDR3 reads TGTGCCAGCAGCAACCCGGACAGGGTCTATGGCTACACCTTC.